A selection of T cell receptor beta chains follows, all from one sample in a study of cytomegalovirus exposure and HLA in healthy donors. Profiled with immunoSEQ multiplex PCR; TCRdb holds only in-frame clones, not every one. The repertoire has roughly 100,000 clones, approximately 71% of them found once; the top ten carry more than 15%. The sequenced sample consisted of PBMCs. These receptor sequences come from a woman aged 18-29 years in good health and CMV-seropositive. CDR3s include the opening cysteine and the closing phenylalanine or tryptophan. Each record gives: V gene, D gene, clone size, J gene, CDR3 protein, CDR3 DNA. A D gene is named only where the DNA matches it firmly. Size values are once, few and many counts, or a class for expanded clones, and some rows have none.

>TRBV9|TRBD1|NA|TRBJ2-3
CASSFTPGGASTDTQYF
TGTGCCAGCAGCTTCACCCCAGGGGGCGCGAGCACAGATACGCAGTATTTT
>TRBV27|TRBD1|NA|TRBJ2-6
CASSRQGITAPGANVLTF
TGTGCCAGCAGTCGACAGGGTATTACGGCCCCTGGGGCCAACGTCCTGACTTTC
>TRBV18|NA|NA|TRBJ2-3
CASSPNGEDTQYF
TGTGCCAGCTCACCTAATGGTGAGGATACGCAGTATTTT
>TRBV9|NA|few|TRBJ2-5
CASSLQGSGTETQYF
TGTGCCAGCAGCCTCCAGGGGAGCGGGACAGAGACCCAGTACTTC
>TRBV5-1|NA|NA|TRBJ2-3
CASSFYNGGTDTQYF
TGCGCCAGCAGCTTCTATAACGGGGGCACAGATACGCAGTATTTT
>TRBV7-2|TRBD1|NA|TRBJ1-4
CASSWTGGNEKLFF
TGTGCCAGCAGTTGGACAGGAGGGAATGAAAAACTGTTTTTT
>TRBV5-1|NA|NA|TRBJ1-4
CASSLGGLGEKLFF
TGCGCCAGCAGCTTGGGCGGGTTGGGTGAAAAACTGTTTTTT
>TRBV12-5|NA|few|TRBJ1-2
CASGAQAWTGYTF
TGTGCTAGTGGGGCACAGGCTTGGACTGGCTACACCTTC
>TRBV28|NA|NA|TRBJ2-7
CASSPSPDFDFYEQYF
TGTGCCAGCAGTCCCAGCCCGGACTTTGACTTCTACGAGCAGTACTTC
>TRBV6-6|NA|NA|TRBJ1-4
CASTGQQTRLNEKLFF
TGTGCCAGCACCGGACAGCAAACTAGATTAAATGAAAAACTGTTTTTT
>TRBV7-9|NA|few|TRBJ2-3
CASSRGLDTQYF
TGTGCCAGCAGCAGGGGCTTAGATACGCAGTATTTT
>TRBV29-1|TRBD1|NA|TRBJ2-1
CSVERTGYNEQFF
TGCAGCGTTGAGAGGACAGGGTACAATGAGCAGTTCTTC